Sequencing of this T cell receptor beta chain was carried out in a study of shared clonotypes between healthy human individuals. The CDR3 contains 15 residues. Losses at the gene ends were 1 base for V and 6 bases for J; bases not matched to a gene: 7. Germline values: CDR1 MNHEY, CDR2 SMNVEV (reference sequence). Libraries were prepared by immunoSEQ multiplex PCR; TCRdb keeps only in-frame clonotypes and omits some of them. Seen here are about 1.5 million clones, roughly 96% observed once, and the top ten hold roughly 1.2%. The V call is TRBV27, the J call TRBJ2-7, with 9 nucleotides matching TRBD2. The source material was naive CD4+ T cells sorted from blood. Subset of the sample: CD45RA+ positively selected. This sequence was found in a man between 25 and 39 years old in good health. The DNA of the CDR3 is TGTGCCAGCAGTTTATATCGGGCGGGAGGGCTCGAGCAGTACTTC. This encodes CASSLYRAGGLEQYF.